Below, 27 T cell receptor beta chains from the same sample are listed, as sequenced in a study of tumor-infiltrating lymphocytes in primary liver carcinoma. Priming with a constant-region primer yielded TCR beta cDNA from about 540 ng total RNA. Slightly modified ARM-PCR, run as three nested multiplex PCR rounds, produced the TCR beta libraries. It was with TRBV1-TRBV30 forward primers and a C-beta reverse primer that the first two PCR rounds were run, at around 11 cycles each. TCRdb called the multiplex PCR reads again in MiXCR, with one record for every CDR3 protein. The repertoire holds some 64,000 distinct CDR3 sequences, around 69% seen once, with around 38% in the top ten. DNA and RNA were both co-extracted from 20-30 mg of bulk tissue that had not been sorted. The specimen was liver tumor tissue from sampling region 4. Sample subset: tumor region T4, right-lateral pole. The receptors derive from a man aged 40-49 years with primary liver carcinoma and hepatitis B virus infection.

The sample holds many counts of this clonotype. The chain recombines TRBV30 with TRBJ1-4; D is unresolved. In germline, CDR1 is GTSNPN, CDR2 SVGIG (reference sequence). This CDR3 has 13 amino acids. V was shortened by 1 base and J by 7 bases, with 10 bases between the two germline ends. CDR3 loop: CAWSGSNGEKLFF. CDR3 in DNA: TGTGCCTGGAGTGGTTCGAACGGTGAAAAACTGTTTTTT. Complete variable domain (other parts from reference TRBV30 and TRBJ1-4): SQTIHQWPATLVQPVGSPLSLECTVEGTSNPNLYWYRQAAGRGLQLLFYSVGIGQISSEVPQNLSASRPQDRQFILSSKKLLLSDSGFYLCAWSGSNGEKLFFGSGTQLSVL.

In regard to this clonotype: A much more abundant neighbour one base away suggests this may be a read error. The CDR3 sequence is CTSSLGGTYYNEQFF. The CDR3, as DNA: TGTACCAGCAGCTTAGGTGGGACCTACTACAATGAGCAGTTCTTC. The chain joins TRBV7-2 to TRBJ2-1; tentatively, D is TRBD1 or TRBD2 (5 bases each). This CDR3 is built from 15 residues. V was trimmed by 1 base and J by 3 bases, leaving 10 bases between them. Germline V gives CDR1 SGHTA, CDR2 FQGNSA.

This clonotype was detected only once. The chain recombines TRBV29-1 with TRBJ2-1; TRBD2 agrees at 11 bases. The CDR3 totals 16 residues. Germline trimming cut 5 bases from V and 9 bases from J; bases unmatched to any gene: 15. Germline loops: CDR1 SQVTM, CDR2 ANQGSEA. CDR3 residues: CSVRTSGWGFLSEQFF. The CDR3 DNA is TGCAGCGTTAGGACTAGCGGGTGGGGATTTTTGAGTGAGCAGTTCTTC.

This clonotype has a handful of counts. The chain couples TRBV29-1 to TRBJ2-7; D unclear. The CDR3 sequence is 13 residues long. From germline, CDR1 is SQVTM and CDR2 ANQGSEA. V lost 7 bases and J 5 bases, leaving 18 bases between the germline ends. The CDR3 nucleotides are TGCAGCGCCCTTTTTCAGTGTCACGACGAGCAGTACTTC. This translates into CSALFQCHDEQYF.

This clonotype has just one count. The genes are TRBV28 and TRBJ2-7; TRBD2 might be the D (5 bases). Germline CDR1 is MDHEN and CDR2 is SYDVKM. The germline V and J ends were trimmed by 9 bases and 7 bases, with 22 bases remaining between them. This CDR3 is built from 14 residues. The CDR3 nucleotides read TGTGCCAGTAGTATATTCGCTCGGGATGGAGAGCAGTACTTC. Translating gives CASSIFARDGEQYF. Full variable domain (remainder filled in from reference TRBV28 and TRBJ2-7): DVKVTQSSRYLVKRTGEKVFLECVQDMDHENMFWYRQDPGLGLRLIYFSYDVKMKEKGDIPEGYSVSREKKERFSLILESASTNQTSMYLCASSIFARDGEQYFGPGTRLTVT.

As regards this clonotype: One junction end disagrees with the germline gene, perhaps due to a read error. This sequence joins TRBV11-2 and TRBJ2-5, with TRBD2 identical over 7 bases. Germline V CDR1 and CDR2: SGHAT, FQNNGV. The CDR3 has 18 residues. CDR3 nucleotides: TGTACCAGCAGCCCTAGTCCAATCCAGGGTACTGGGCGGGAGACCCAGAACTTC. It is translated as CTSSPSPIQGTGRETQNF.

This clonotype was seen repeatedly, ten times or more. CDR3 bases: TGTGCCAGCAGTCGATATTTGAACACCGGGGAGCTGTTTTTT. It yields the protein CASSRYLNTGELFF. This chain connects TRBV11-2 to TRBJ2-2; D is ambiguous. V was shortened by 6 bases and J by 1 base, with 9 bases between the two germline ends. There are 14 residues in the CDR3. The germline CDR1 and CDR2 sequences are SGHAT and FQNNGV.

With regard to this clonotype: At one end the junction does not follow the germline gene, possibly because of a read error. The genes are TRBV5-6 and TRBJ2-5; TRBD1 agrees at 7 bases. The length of the CDR3 is 17 residues. The V gene's germline CDR1 is SGHDT and CDR2 YYEEEE. For the CDR3, the DNA is TGTGCCGGCAGCGGCCCAACCGGGACAGTGAACCAAGAGACCCAGTACTTC. Its protein product is CAGSGPTGTVNQETQYF.

The J gene is TRBJ2-6, the V gene TRBV9, with no clear D. Trimming removed 0 bases from V and 4 bases from J, with 8 bases in between. The CDR3 has 15 residues. Germline CDR1 is SGDLS and CDR2 is YYNGEE. CDR3 residues: CASSVGSLGANVLTF. The CDR3, as DNA: TGTGCCAGCAGCGTAGGGTCCCTGGGGGCCAACGTCCTGACTTTC.

The V call is TRBV7-8, the J call TRBJ1-1, with D possibly being TRBD1 (5 bases). V dropped 1 base and J dropped 13 bases, with 19 bases sitting between them. The CDR3 totals 14 residues. The germline CDR1 and CDR2 sequences are SGHVS and FQNEAQ. The CDR3 nucleotides are TGTGCCAGCAGCTTAGTTGGGGGGAACACTGAATTTTTCTTT. It codes for CASSLVGGNTEFFF.

To note about this clonotype: A much larger clone differs by one base, so this may be a read error. The chain recombines TRBV29-1 with TRBJ2-7; perhaps TRBD2 as D (6 bases). Germline lookup yields CDR1 SQVTM and CDR2 ANQGSEA. The CDR3 is 11 residues long. The CDR3 nucleotides read TGCAGCATTGAAGACGGGGGCGAGCAGTACTTC. As protein: CSIEDGGEQYF.

Points on this clonotype: This may stem from a read error, because a much larger clone lies one nucleotide away. In this CDR3 the conserved last residue, phenylalanine or tryptophan, is missing, so a read error is likely. J is TRBJ2-5 and V is TRBV11-2, with 8 positions matching TRBD2. CDR1 is SGHAT and CDR2 is FQNNGV in the germline V gene. This CDR3 contains 16 residues. CDR3 residues: CASSLVPASGQEIQYL. In DNA form, the CDR3 reads TGTGCCAGCAGCTTAGTCCCGGCTAGCGGGCAAGAGATCCAGTACCTC.

V and J are TRBV11-2 and TRBJ1-2; 7 bases fit TRBD1. The length of the CDR3 is 15 residues. CDR1 is SGHAT, CDR2 FQNNGV, per germline. CDR3 nucleotides: TGTGTCGGCAGTTTAGGTGGGACAGCCCTAGGAGGCTACACCTTC. Encoded protein: CVGSLGGTALGGYTF.

Points on this clonotype: A read error may produce the germline difference seen at one junction end. The rearrangement uses TRBV6-6 and TRBJ1-5, with D possibly TRBD1 on 5 matching bases. The CDR3 consists of 13 residues. The germline V gene has CDR1 MNHNY and CDR2 SVGAGI (reference sequence). CDR3 sequence: CVSRYQGYQPQHF. In DNA form, the CDR3 reads TGTGTCAGCAGATACCAGGGTTATCAGCCCCAGCATTTT.

Details on this clonotype: A much more abundant neighbour one base away suggests this may be a read error. The genes are TRBV6-2 or TRBV6-3 and TRBJ2-7; 9 positions agree with TRBD2. V lost 6 bases and J lost 4; bases outside the gene matches: 10. The CDR3 runs to 15 residues. Germline values: CDR1 MNHEY, CDR2 SVGEGT. The CDR3 nucleotides are TGTGCCAGCAGCACTCCGACTAGCGGAGCGTACGAGCAGTACTTC. It specifies CASSTPTSGAYEQYF.

The chain links TRBV2 to TRBJ2-7; TRBD2 is a possible D gene (5 bases). This CDR3 has 11 amino acids. CDR1 and CDR2 from the germline V gene are SNHLY and FYNNEI. V was trimmed by 9 bases and J by 3 bases, leaving 9 bases between them. CDR3 amino acids: CASDAGYEQYF. The CDR3 DNA reads TGTGCCAGTGATGCGGGCTACGAGCAGTACTTC.

The rearrangement links TRBV6-5 to TRBJ1-1; D ambiguous. CDR1 is MNHEY, CDR2 SVGAGI, per germline. The CDR3 spans 13 residues. V lost 4 bases to trimming and J lost 12 bases, with 18 bases between them. CDR3 DNA: TGTGCCAGCAGTTCCCCTAGGAACACCGAAACTTTCTTT. This gives the protein CASSSPRNTETFF.

This clonotype was picked up many times. This chain links TRBV28 with TRBJ2-3; D uncertain. Germline V lookup: CDR1 MDHEN, CDR2 SYDVKM. V was trimmed by 0 bases and J by 7 bases, leaving 17 bases between them. The CDR3 contains 16 residues. CDR3 loop: CASSLWPGSHGYTQYF. DNA of the CDR3: TGTGCCAGCAGTTTATGGCCGGGCTCCCACGGATATACGCAGTATTTT.

In the case of this clonotype: This clone may be a read error of a much larger clone one base away. The rearrangement joins TRBV28 to TRBJ2-7; unclear D gene. CDR1 is MDHEN and CDR2 is SYDVKM in the germline V gene. V lost 5 bases and J lost 0, with 17 bases in between. The CDR3 covers 16 residues. The CDR3 DNA follows: TGTGCCAGCAGTAGGAAAAAGGGATGGGGCTCCTACGAGCAGTACTTC. As protein: CASSRKKGWGSYEQYF.

The rearrangement joins TRBV5-1 to TRBJ2-1; 8 bases are a match to TRBD2. This CDR3 region has 16 residues. V shed 8 bases, J shed 3 bases, and the junction held 13 bases outside the gene matches. Germline V gene data show CDR1 as SGHRS and CDR2 as YFSETQ. CDR3 in amino acids: CASTHELAGIYNEQFF. The CDR3 nucleotides read TGCGCCAGTACCCACGAGCTAGCGGGCATCTACAATGAGCAGTTCTTC.

Of note for this clonotype: One end of the junction varies from germline; a read error may be responsible. The chain uses TRBV9 and TRBJ2-3, with D unclear. CDR1 is SGDLS, CDR2 YYNGEE, per germline. The CDR3 runs to 12 residues. CDR3 bases: TGTGCCATCAGCGTAGGCTCAGATACGCAGTATTTT. The encoded protein is CAISVGSDTQYF.

With respect to this clonotype: A much larger clone differs by one base, so this may be a read error. This chain links TRBV30 with TRBJ1-1; the D is unclear. V lost 6 bases, J lost 8 bases, and 19 bases lay in between. CDR1 is GTSNPN, CDR2 SVGIG, per germline (reference sequence). The CDR3 length is 13 residues. CDR3 bases: TGTGCCTGCAATGTAAAGGGAGGTAAAGAAGCTTTCTTT. This codes for CACNVKGGKEAFF.

As to this clonotype: One junction end disagrees with the germline gene, perhaps due to a read error. This rearrangement joins TRBV4-2 to TRBJ2-1; 7 bases agree with TRBD2. The CDR3 runs to 18 residues. CDR1 is LGHNA and CDR2 is YNFKEQ in the germline V gene. CDR3 nucleotides: TGTGCCAGCAGCCAAGCGATTAGCGGGCTCAGCTCCTACAATGAGCTGTTCTTC. It yields the protein CASSQAISGLSSYNELFF.

On this clonotype itself: A junction end diverges from the germline sequence, so it may reflect a read error. The rearrangement uses TRBV11-2 and TRBJ2-5; D may match TRBD1 or TRBD2 (5 bases each). The CDR3 sequence is 16 residues long. From germline, CDR1 is SGHAT and CDR2 FQNNGV. The CDR3 reads CTSSQTRDWGKETQYF. The CDR3 coding sequence is TGTACCAGCAGCCAAACTCGTGACTGGGGGAAAGAGACCCAGTACTTC.

The chain couples TRBV6-1 to TRBJ2-3; 8 positions match TRBD2. Germline V gives CDR1 MNHNS, CDR2 SASEGT. The CDR3 runs to 14 residues. Losses at the gene ends were 5 bases for V and 6 bases for J; bases not matched to a gene: 7. The CDR3 here is CASSTSGRGDTQYF. The CDR3 region has the DNA TGTGCCAGCAGTACCAGCGGGAGAGGGGATACGCAGTATTTT.

Note on this clonotype: The junction and the germline gene differ at one end; a read error may be behind it. The V and J genes are TRBV28 and TRBJ2-1; D gene uncertain. The CDR3 has 17 amino acids. Germline V gives CDR1 MDHEN, CDR2 SYDVKM. The CDR3 sequence: CANSLNSGGSSYNKQFF. The CDR3 DNA reads TGTGCCAACAGTTTAAACTCGGGCGGAAGCTCCTACAATAAGCAGTTCTTC.

In regard to this clonotype: A much larger clone lies a single base off, so this may be a read error. Written as DNA, the CDR3 is TGTGCCAGCAATACGACAGGGGTTTCGCCCCTCCACTTT. It yields the protein CASNTTGVSPLHF. The chain uses TRBV6-6 and TRBJ1-6, with 8 bases that match TRBD1. V dropped 7 bases and J dropped 13; count of bases not matched to a gene: 9. Germline CDR1 is MNHNY and CDR2 is SVGAGI (reference sequence). CDR3 length: 13 residues.